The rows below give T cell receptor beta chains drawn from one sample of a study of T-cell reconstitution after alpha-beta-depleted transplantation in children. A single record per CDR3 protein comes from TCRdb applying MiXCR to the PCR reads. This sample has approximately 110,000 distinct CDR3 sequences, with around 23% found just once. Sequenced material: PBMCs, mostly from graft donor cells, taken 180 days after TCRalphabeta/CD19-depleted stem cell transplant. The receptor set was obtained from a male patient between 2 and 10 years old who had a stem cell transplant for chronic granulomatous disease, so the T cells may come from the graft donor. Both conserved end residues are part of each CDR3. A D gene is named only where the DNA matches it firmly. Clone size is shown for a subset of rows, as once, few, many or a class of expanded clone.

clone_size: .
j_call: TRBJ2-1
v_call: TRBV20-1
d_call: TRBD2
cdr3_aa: CCARDLTSGGYKEQFF

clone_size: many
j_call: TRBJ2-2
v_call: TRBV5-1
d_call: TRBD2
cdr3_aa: CASSKTSGTNTGELFF

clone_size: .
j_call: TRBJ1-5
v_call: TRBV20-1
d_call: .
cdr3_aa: CSARRVPGRNQPQHF

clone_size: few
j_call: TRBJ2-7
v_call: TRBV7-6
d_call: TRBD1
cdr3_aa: CASSLTGQGNYEQYF

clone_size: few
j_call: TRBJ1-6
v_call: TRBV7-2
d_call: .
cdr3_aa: CASSLEYRSNSPLHF

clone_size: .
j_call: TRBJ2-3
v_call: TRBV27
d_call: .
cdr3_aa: CASSSPGAASTDTQYF

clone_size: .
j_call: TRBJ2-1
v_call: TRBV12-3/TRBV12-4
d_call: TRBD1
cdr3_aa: CASSLPGQGQNSYNEQFF

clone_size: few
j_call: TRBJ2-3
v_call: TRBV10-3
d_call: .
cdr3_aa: CAISTGTPDTQYF

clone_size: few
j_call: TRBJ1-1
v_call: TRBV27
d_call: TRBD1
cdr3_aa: CASSPPGQLNTEAFF

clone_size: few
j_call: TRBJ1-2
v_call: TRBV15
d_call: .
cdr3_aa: CATSGNHGYGYTF

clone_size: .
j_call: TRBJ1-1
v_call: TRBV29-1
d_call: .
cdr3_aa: CSAHRQANTEAFF

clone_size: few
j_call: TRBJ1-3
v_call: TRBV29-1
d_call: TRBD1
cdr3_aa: CSVRDRVGGNTIYF

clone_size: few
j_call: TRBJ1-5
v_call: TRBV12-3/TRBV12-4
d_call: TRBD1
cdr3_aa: CASSPDRVGVNQPQHF

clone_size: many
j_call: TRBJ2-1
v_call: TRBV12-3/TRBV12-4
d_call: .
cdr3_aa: CASTRAIEQFF

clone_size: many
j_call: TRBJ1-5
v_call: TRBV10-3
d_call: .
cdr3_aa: CAISQDGNQPQHF

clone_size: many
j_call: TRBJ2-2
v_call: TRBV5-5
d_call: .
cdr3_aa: CASSLGYSVAGELFF

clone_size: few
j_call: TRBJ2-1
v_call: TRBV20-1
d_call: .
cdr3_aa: CSASLPPRGNEQFF

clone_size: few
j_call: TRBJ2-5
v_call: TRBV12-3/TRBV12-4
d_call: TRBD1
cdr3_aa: CASSLGQGVTQYF

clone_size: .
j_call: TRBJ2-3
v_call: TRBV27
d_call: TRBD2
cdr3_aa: CASSSLAALSTDTQYF

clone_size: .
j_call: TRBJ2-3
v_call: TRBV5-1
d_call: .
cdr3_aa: CASSPRPVTDTQYF

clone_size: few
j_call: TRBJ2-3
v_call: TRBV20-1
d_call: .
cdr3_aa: CSASPVRRGPSTDTQYF

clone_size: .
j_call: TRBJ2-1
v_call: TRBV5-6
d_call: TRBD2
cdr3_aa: CASSTLAGPYNEQFF

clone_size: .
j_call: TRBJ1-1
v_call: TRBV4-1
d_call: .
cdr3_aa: CASSQIQGLNTEAFF

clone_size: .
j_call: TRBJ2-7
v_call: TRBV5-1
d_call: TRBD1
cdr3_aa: CASSSGYRGASDEQYF

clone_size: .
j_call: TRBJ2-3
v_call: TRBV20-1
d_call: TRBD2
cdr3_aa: CSARLPSGGAVDTQYF

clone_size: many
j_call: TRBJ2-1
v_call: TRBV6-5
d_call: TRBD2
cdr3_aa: CASSSREGGDEQFF

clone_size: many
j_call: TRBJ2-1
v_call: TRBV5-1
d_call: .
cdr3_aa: CASSPNNEQFF

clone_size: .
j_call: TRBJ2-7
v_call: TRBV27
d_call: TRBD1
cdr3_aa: CASSLSLPGQGYEQYF

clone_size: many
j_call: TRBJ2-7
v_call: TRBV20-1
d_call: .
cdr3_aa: CSAWTLATYEQYF

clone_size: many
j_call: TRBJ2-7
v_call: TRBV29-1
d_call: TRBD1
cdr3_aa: CSVGVPGQGQHEQYF

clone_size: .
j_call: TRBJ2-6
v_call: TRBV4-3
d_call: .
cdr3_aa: CASSRSGLARLGANVLTF